Following are 8 T cell receptor beta chains from one sample sequenced in a study of control samples from healthy donors and cancer patients (dated by TCRdb to about 2020). The method behind the library was the immunoSEQ multiplex PCR assay. TCRdb limited this immuneACCESS table to in-frame rearrangements with V and J called. A share of clones is missing; checked studies link under half to unresolved V genes, and the rest is unexplained. The sample includes 160,000 or so clones, with around 96% observed a single time. The ten largest account for about 8.5% of the sample. The specimen was blood. The receptors were gathered from a middle-aged woman in good health.

J is TRBJ2-1 and V is TRBV5-6; D is undetermined. V lost 3 bases to trimming and J lost 10 bases, with 8 bases between them. In germline, CDR1 is SGHDT, CDR2 YYEEEE. CDR3 length: 11 amino acids. The CDR3 is CASSYGPEQFF. CDR3 coding DNA: TGTGCCAGCAGCTACGGACCCGAGCAGTTCTTC.

The rearrangement uses TRBV29-1 and TRBJ2-1, with 10 bases lining up with TRBD1. J gave up 7 bases and V 6 bases, and 24 bases lay outside the gene matches. The CDR3 runs to 19 residues. Germline V gene sequence: CDR1 SQVTM, CDR2 ANQGSEA. The CDR3 here is CSVTPGQGMRAGIFNEQFF. Here the CDR3 DNA reads TGCAGCGTCACCCCGGGACAGGGGATGCGAGCGGGGATTTTTAATGAGCAGTTCTTC.

Notes on this clone: A read error may produce the germline difference seen at one junction end. The chain couples TRBV7-2 to TRBJ2-5, with D possibly matching TRBD1 (6 bases). The CDR3 has 13 amino acids. From germline, CDR1 is SGHTA and CDR2 FQGNSA. The CDR3 nucleotides read TGTGCCAGCGGTGGACAGATCCAAGAGGCCCAGTACTTC. Encoded protein: CASGGQIQEAQYF.

The chain has TRBV2 and TRBJ2-1; 8 bases map to TRBD1. The length of the CDR3 is 14 residues. Germline V gene data show CDR1 as SNHLY and CDR2 as FYNNEI. J gave up 5 bases and V 7 bases, and 7 bases lay outside the gene matches. CDR3 in DNA: TGTGCCAGCAAATATGGGACAGGACACAATGAGCAGTTCTTC. Its translation: CASKYGTGHNEQFF. Filled out from reference TRBV2 and TRBJ2-1, the complete variable domain reads EPEVTQTPSHQVTQMGQEVILRCVPISNHLYFYWYRQILGQKVEFLVSFYNNEISEKSEIFDDQFSVERPDGSNFTLKIRSTKLEDSAMYFCASKYGTGHNEQFFGPGTRLTVL.

The V and J genes are TRBV30 and TRBJ1-2; D is unclear. V was trimmed by 5 bases and J by 8 bases, leaving 21 bases between them. The germline V gene has CDR1 GTSNPN and CDR2 SVGIG (reference sequence). CDR3 length: 14 residues. For the CDR3, the DNA is TGTGCCTGGTCTAGCGGAGGGCTGGGGTTGGGCTACACCTTC. Translated, it gives CAWSSGGLGLGYTF.

V usage is TRBV5-1 and J usage is TRBJ1-3; D remains ambiguous. The CDR3 runs 17 residues. Germline V lookup: CDR1 SGHRS, CDR2 YFSETQ. V was clipped by 0 bases and J by 1 base, with 14 bases between them. This CDR3 is CASSLVPEIRSGNTIYF. The CDR3 nucleotides read TGCGCCAGCAGCTTGGTTCCGGAAATCAGGTCTGGAAACACCATATATTTT. Variable domain in full (rest from reference TRBV5-1 and TRBJ1-3): KAGVTQTPRYLIKTRGQQVTLSCSPISGHRSVSWYQQTPGQGLQFLFEYFSETQRNKGNFPGRFSGRQFSNSRSEMNVSTLELGDSALYLCASSLVPEIRSGNTIYFGEGSWLTVV.

This chain connects TRBV6-6 to TRBJ1-3; D gene ambiguous. The CDR3 contains 15 residues. V was trimmed by 2 bases and J by 0 bases, leaving 8 bases between them. Germline CDR1 MNHNY, CDR2 SVGAGI (reference sequence). This chain's CDR3 is CASSYSQFSGNTIYF. The CDR3 coding sequence is TGTGCCAGCAGTTACAGCCAGTTCTCTGGAAACACCATATATTTT.

The genes are TRBV6-5 and TRBJ2-3; perhaps TRBD2 as D (5 bases). The CDR3 runs 16 residues. The germline V and J ends were trimmed by 2 bases and 0 bases, with 12 bases remaining between them. Per germline, CDR1 MNHEY and CDR2 SVGAGI. CDR3: CASSYPGSTSTDTQYF. DNA of the CDR3: TGTGCCAGCAGTTACCCGGGATCGACTAGCACAGATACGCAGTATTTT.